Sequencing of this T cell receptor (beta chain) was carried out in a study of blood T cell repertoires in COVID-19. There are 15 residues in the CDR3. Looked up from germline, CDR1 is MNHEY and CDR2 is SVGAGI. Deletions cut 4 bases from V and 5 bases from J, with 15 bases between. Original methodology: It was from reference gene primer amplification that nucleated cell counts were estimated. Only in-frame clones appear in the TCRdb table, and some are missing; sequencing was by immunoSEQ multiplex PCR. V and J calls and clone size are as listed in that table; D and trimming were resolved from the DNA. This sample has 300,000 to 400,000 clones, with roughly 89% found just once.

This chain joins TRBV6-5 and TRBJ2-1; TRBD2 might be the D (6 bases). The receptor was derived from a woman aged 18-29 years who had recovered from COVID-19. The sequenced sample consisted of peripheral blood. The CDR3 nucleotides read TGTGCCAGCAGTTCCCGAACTAGCAAAGACAATGAGCAGTTCTTC. Amino acids: CASSSRTSKDNEQFF.